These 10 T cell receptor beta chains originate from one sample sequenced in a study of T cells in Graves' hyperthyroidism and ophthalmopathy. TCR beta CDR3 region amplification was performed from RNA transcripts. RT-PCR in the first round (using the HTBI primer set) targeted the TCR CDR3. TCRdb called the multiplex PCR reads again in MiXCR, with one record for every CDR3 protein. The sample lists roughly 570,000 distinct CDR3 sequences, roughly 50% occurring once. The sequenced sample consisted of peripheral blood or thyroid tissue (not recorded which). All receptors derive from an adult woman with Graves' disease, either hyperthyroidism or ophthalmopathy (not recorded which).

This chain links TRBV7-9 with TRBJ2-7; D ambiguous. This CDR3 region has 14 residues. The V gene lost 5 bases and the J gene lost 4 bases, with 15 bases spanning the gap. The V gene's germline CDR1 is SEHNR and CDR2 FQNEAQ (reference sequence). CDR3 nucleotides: TGTGCCAGCAGCCCCGAGTCCAAGCCGTACGAGCAGTACTTC. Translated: CASSPESKPYEQYF.

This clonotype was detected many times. The DNA for the CDR3 is TGTGCCAGCAGTTTCTTAGGACACAGCTCTGGGGCCAACGTCCTGACTTTC. It yields the protein CASSFLGHSSGANVLTF. The chain combines TRBV28 with TRBJ2-6; tentatively, D is TRBD1 (5 bases). The CDR3 sequence is 17 residues long. Trimming stripped 3 bases from V and 0 bases from J, with 12 bases between. In germline, CDR1 is MDHEN, CDR2 SYDVKM.

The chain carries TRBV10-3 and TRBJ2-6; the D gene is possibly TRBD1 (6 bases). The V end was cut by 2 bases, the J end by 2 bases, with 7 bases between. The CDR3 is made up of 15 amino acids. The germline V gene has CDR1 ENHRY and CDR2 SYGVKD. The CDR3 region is CAISEKGAGANVLTF. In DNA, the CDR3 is TGTGCCATCAGTGAGAAGGGGGCTGGGGCCAACGTCCTGACTTTC.

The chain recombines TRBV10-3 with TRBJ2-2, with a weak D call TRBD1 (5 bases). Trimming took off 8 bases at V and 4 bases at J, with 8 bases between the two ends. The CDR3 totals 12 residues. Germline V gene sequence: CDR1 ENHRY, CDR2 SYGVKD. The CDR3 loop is CAIQGVTGELFF. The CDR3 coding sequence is TGTGCCATCCAAGGGGTCACCGGGGAGCTGTTTTTT.

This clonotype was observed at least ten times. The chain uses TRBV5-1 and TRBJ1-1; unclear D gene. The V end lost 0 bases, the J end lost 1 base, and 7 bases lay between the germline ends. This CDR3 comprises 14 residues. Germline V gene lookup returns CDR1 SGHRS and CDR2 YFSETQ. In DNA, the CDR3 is TGCGCCAGCAGCTTGGTCGGGCCGAACACTGAAGCTTTCTTT. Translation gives CASSLVGPNTEAFF.

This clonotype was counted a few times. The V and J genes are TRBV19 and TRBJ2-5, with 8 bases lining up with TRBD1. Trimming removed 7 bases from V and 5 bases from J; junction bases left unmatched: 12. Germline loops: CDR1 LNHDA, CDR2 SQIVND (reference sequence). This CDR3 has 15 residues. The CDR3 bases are TGTGCCAGTAAGGACAGGGCGGCGGGTAGGGAGACCCAGTACTTC. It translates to CASKDRAAGRETQYF.

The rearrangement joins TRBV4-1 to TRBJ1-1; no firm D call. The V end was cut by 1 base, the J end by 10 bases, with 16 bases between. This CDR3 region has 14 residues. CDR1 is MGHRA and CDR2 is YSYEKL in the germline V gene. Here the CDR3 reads CASSQAGVRAGAFF. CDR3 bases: TGCGCCAGCAGCCAAGCTGGGGTAAGAGCGGGAGCTTTCTTT.

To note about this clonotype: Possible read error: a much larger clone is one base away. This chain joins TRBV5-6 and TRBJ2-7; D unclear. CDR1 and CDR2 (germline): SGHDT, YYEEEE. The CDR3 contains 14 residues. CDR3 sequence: CVSSLYRSVREQYF. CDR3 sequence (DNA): TGTGTCAGCAGCCTTTACAGATCAGTACGGGAGCAGTACTTC.

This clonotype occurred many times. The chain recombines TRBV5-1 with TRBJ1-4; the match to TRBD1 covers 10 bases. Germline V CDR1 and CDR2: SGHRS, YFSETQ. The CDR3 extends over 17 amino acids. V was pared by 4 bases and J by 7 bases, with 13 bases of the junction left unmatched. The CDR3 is CASSPLPDRGRGEKLFF. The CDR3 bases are TGCGCCAGCAGCCCTTTACCCGACAGGGGGCGCGGTGAAAAACTGTTTTTT.

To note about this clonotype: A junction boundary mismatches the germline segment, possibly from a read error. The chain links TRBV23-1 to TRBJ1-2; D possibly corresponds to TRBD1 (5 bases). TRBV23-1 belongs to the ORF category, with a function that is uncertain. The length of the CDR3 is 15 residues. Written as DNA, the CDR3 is TGTGCCAGCAGTCCTCAGTCGGGGGGATACTATGGCTACACCTTC. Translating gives CASSPQSGGYYGYTF.